This T cell receptor beta chain was obtained from a study of shared clonotypes between healthy human individuals. Study-wide findings and caveats: Shared clonotypes: approximately 5.3% naive CD4, roughly 4% naive CD8, over 2% memory CD4, 0.4% memory CD8. Memory subsets generally showed smaller estimated richness than naive subsets did. Some clonotypes were shared by all four sorted-subset donors, while others were not shared. The non-shared ones had lower generation probabilities than the shared ones.

Assay execution proceeded at the deep level. TCRdb's copy holds only in-frame clones and misses some; the assay was immunoSEQ multiplex PCR. Of hundreds of thousands of clones in the sample, around 72% were seen once. A few counts support this clone. Its antigen is as yet unknown. The CDR3 is 14 amino acids. V lost 6 bases and J lost 4, with 16 bases in between. The V gene's germline CDR1 is MDHEN and CDR2 SYDVKM. What was sequenced was memory CD4+ T cells sorted from blood. The subset was: CD45RA-negative fraction. The TCR sequence derives from a woman aged 25 to 39 in good health. The chain uses TRBV28 and TRBJ2-7; TRBD2 might be the D (5 bases). The CDR3 loop reads CASSPSRQWYEQYF. In DNA, the CDR3 is TGTGCCAGCAGCCCTAGCCGACAATGGTACGAGCAGTACTTC.